The 18 T cell receptor beta chains presented below share a single source sample, sequenced in a study of blood T cell repertoires in COVID-19. The repertoire was sequenced with immunoSEQ multiplex PCR; TCRdb's copy has only in-frame clones and lacks some. The data contain roughly 310,000 clones, approximately 90% of them singletons. The sequenced sample was peripheral blood. The receptor source for this set is a woman aged 45 to 65 with active or convalescent COVID-19.

V and J are TRBV7-2 and TRBJ1-2; D not resolved. The CDR3 is 14 residues long. V was shortened by 5 bases and J by 5 bases, with 15 bases between the two germline ends. From germline, CDR1 is SGHTA and CDR2 FQGNSA. CDR3 nucleotides: TGTGCCAGCAGCGGGAGGACGGGTACTTATGGCTACACCTTC. Its translation is CASSGRTGTYGYTF.

The chain couples TRBV7-2 to TRBJ1-1; no reliable D call. CDR1 is SGHTA, CDR2 FQGNSA, per germline. Trimming took off 7 bases at V and 2 bases at J, with 11 bases between the two ends. The CDR3 extends over 13 amino acids. The CDR3 nucleotides are TGTGCCAGCACTACGAGGCAAAACACTGAAGCTTTCTTT. Encoded protein: CASTTRQNTEAFF. Based on the CDR3 plus reference TRBV7-2 and TRBJ1-1, the full variable domain is GAGVSQSPSNKVTEKGKDVELRCDPISGHTALYWYRQSLGQGLEFLIYFQGNSAPDKSGLPSDRFSAERTGGSVSTLTIQRTQQEDSAVYLCASTTRQNTEAFFGQGTRLTVV.

The V and J genes are TRBV13 and TRBJ2-1; D might be TRBD2 (5 bases). Germline loops: CDR1 PRHDT, CDR2 FYEKMQ (reference sequence). V was clipped by 6 bases and J by 4 bases, with 22 bases between them. The CDR3 loop spans 17 amino acids. The CDR3 region has the DNA TGTGCCAGCAGTCCTAGGCGGGTTGATCCTAAATACAATGAGCAGTTCTTC. Protein product: CASSPRRVDPKYNEQFF.

This rearrangement joins TRBV28 to TRBJ2-7; D is unclear. The germline V and J ends were trimmed by 3 bases and 5 bases, with 11 bases remaining between them. Germline V CDR1 and CDR2: MDHEN, SYDVKM. This CDR3 comprises 13 residues. The CDR3 loop is CASSFSGLHEQYF. DNA of the CDR3: TGTGCCAGCAGTTTTTCGGGTCTCCACGAGCAGTACTTC.

The chain has TRBV7-2 and TRBJ1-2, with D perhaps TRBD1 (6 bases). The germline V gene encodes CDR1 SGHTA and CDR2 FQGNSA. CDR3 length: 15 amino acids. Trimming took 0 bases from V and 4 from J, leaving 12 bases between them. CDR3 coding DNA: TGTGCCAGCAGCTTAGCGCTAGGGGGGGTCTATGGCTACACCTTC. Translated, it gives CASSLALGGVYGYTF. Complete variable domain (other parts from reference TRBV7-2 and TRBJ1-2): GAGVSQSPSNKVTEKGKDVELRCDPISGHTALYWYRQSLGQGLEFLIYFQGNSAPDKSGLPSDRFSAERTGGSVSTLTIQRTQQEDSAVYLCASSLALGGVYGYTFGSGTRLTVV.

V gene TRBV28 combines with J gene TRBJ2-7; TRBD1 aligns across 8 bases. Trimming cost V 2 bases and J 2 bases; bases outside gene matches: 5. CDR3 length: 15 residues. Germline values: CDR1 MDHEN, CDR2 SYDVKM. CDR3 protein: CASSLVQGAAYEQYF. CDR3 DNA sequence: TGTGCCAGCAGTTTAGTGCAGGGGGCAGCCTACGAGCAGTACTTC.

The V gene is TRBV27, the J gene TRBJ2-1; tentative D call: TRBD2 (5 bases). Germline loops: CDR1 MNHEY, CDR2 SMNVEV (reference sequence). The CDR3 is 12 amino acids. Trimming shortened V by 5 bases and J by 5 bases, and 7 bases separated the two germline ends. The chain's CDR3 is CASSTGDNEQFF. The CDR3 DNA sequence: TGTGCCAGCAGTACCGGGGACAATGAGCAGTTCTTC.

The chain couples TRBV18 to TRBJ1-1; D not resolved. CDR3 length equals 12 residues. Germline-derived CDR1 and CDR2 are KGHSH and LQKENI. V was trimmed by 3 bases and J by 7 bases, leaving 9 bases between them. CDR3 sequence (DNA): TGTGCCAGCTCACCGAAGGGAGGTGAAGCTTTCTTT. It encodes CASSPKGGEAFF.

The V gene is TRBV28, the J gene TRBJ2-5, with TRBD1 identical over 7 bases. The CDR3 consists of 13 residues. CDR1 is MDHEN, CDR2 SYDVKM, per germline. V trimming: 5 bases; J trimming: 5 bases; junction bases outside the gene matches: 5. CDR3 amino acids: CASSDREWETQYF. CDR3 coding DNA: TGTGCCAGCAGTGACAGGGAATGGGAGACCCAGTACTTC.

V gene TRBV28 combines with J gene TRBJ1-1; possibly TRBD1 for D (6 bases). The CDR3 has 12 amino acids. Between the trimmed V and J ends, which lost 5 bases and 10 bases, there was a span of 14 bases. Germline V gene sequence: CDR1 MDHEN, CDR2 SYDVKM. The CDR3 loop is CASSPQGSRAFF. CDR3 DNA: TGTGCCAGCAGTCCGCAGGGGTCTCGAGCTTTCTTT.

The chain has TRBV4-3 and TRBJ2-3; 7 nucleotides agree with TRBD1. With V trimmed by 6 bases and J by 6 bases, 12 bases remained unmatched. Germline loops: CDR1 LGHNA, CDR2 YSLEER. The CDR3 length is 15 residues. The CDR3 DNA reads as TGCGCCAGCAGTCTCAGAGGTGACAGGGTCGATACGCAGTATTTT. Translated: CASSLRGDRVDTQYF.

The CDR3 is CASSQDRFRSHASYEQYF. CDR3 sequence (DNA): TGCGCCAGCAGCCAAGATCGATTCAGGTCTCACGCCTCCTACGAGCAGTACTTC. The chain has TRBV4-1 and TRBJ2-7; no definite D call. The CDR3 runs to 18 residues. Trimming left V 0 bases short and J 0 bases short, with 18 bases between. CDR1 is MGHRA and CDR2 is YSYEKL in the germline V gene.

V gene TRBV2 combines with J gene TRBJ2-7; D is possibly TRBD2 (5 bases). CDR3 length equals 11 residues. V shed 8 bases and J shed 4 bases, with 9 bases lying between them. Per germline, CDR1 SNHLY and CDR2 FYNNEI. The CDR3 region is CASGGEYEQYF. The CDR3 nucleotides read TGTGCCAGCGGTGGGGAGTACGAGCAGTACTTC.

The V gene is TRBV10-3, the J gene TRBJ1-1; TRBD1 aligns across 8 bases. The ends lost 4 bases at V and 0 bases at J; junction bases unmatched: 7. CDR1 ENHRY and CDR2 SYGVKD come from the germline V gene. This CDR3 contains 16 residues. The CDR3 nucleotides read TGTGCCATCAGTGCGGGCACGACAGGGGTGAACACTGAAGCTTTCTTT. Translation: CAISAGTTGVNTEAFF.

The rearrangement joins TRBV2 to TRBJ1-5; a possible D gene is TRBD1 (6 bases). Per germline, CDR1 SNHLY and CDR2 FYNNEI. Trimming took 5 bases from V and 1 from J, leaving 18 bases between them. The CDR3 totals 17 residues. The CDR3 bases are TGTGCCAGCAGTATCTCATCCAGGGGCGAAAGCAATCAGCCCCAGCATTTT. Translation: CASSISSRGESNQPQHF.

The rearrangement joins TRBV20-1 to TRBJ1-2; perhaps TRBD1 as D (6 bases). V lost 4 bases and J lost 13, with 16 bases in between. Germline CDR1 and CDR2: DFQATT and SNEGSKA (reference sequence). CDR3 length: 11 residues. The CDR3 DNA reads as TGCAGTGCTACTTTACAGGGAGTGGGCACCTTC. Its translation: CSATLQGVGTF.

This sequence joins TRBV3-1 (or the pseudogene TRBV3-2) and TRBJ2-5; 12 positions match TRBD2. Germline assignment: CDR1 LGHDT and CDR2 YNNKEL (reference sequence). CDR3 length equals 19 residues. J gave up 5 bases and V 4 bases, and 17 bases lay outside the gene matches. The CDR3 loop is CASSPPPLSTSGSSETQYF. CDR3 sequence (DNA): TGTGCCAGCAGCCCTCCCCCACTTTCGACTAGCGGGAGTTCGGAGACCCAGTACTTC.

This clone was observed a few times. V usage is TRBV2 and J usage is TRBJ1-2, with D perhaps TRBD1 (6 bases). Per germline, CDR1 SNHLY and CDR2 FYNNEI. The CDR3 sequence is 15 residues long. V dropped 2 bases and J dropped 4 bases, with 14 bases sitting between them. CDR3 residues: CASSEIGTKSYGYTF. CDR3 DNA sequence: TGTGCCAGCAGTGAAATCGGGACAAAAAGCTATGGCTACACCTTC.